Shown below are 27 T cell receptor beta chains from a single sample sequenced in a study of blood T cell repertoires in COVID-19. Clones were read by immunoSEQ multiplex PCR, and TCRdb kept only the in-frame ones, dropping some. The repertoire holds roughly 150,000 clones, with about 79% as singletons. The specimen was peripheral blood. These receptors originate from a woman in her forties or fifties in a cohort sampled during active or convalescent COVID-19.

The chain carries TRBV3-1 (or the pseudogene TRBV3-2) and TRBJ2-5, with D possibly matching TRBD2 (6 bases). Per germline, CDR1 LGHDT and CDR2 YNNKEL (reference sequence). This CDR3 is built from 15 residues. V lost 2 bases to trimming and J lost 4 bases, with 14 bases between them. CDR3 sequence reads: CASSQNAGGGETQYF. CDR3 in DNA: TGTGCCAGCAGCCAAAATGCCGGGGGAGGAGAGACCCAGTACTTC.

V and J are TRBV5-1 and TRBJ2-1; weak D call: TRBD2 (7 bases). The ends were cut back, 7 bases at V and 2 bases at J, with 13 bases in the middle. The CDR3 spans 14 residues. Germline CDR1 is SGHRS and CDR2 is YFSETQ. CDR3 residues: CASGQGRAYNEQFF. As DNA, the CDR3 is TGCGCCAGCGGGCAGGGGAGGGCCTACAATGAGCAGTTCTTC.

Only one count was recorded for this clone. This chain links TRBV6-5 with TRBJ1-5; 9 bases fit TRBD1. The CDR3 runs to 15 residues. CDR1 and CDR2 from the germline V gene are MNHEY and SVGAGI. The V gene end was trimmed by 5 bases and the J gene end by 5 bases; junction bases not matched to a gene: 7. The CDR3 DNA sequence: TGTGCCAGCAGTCCCGACACAGGGGGCTATCAGCCCCAGCATTTT. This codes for CASSPDTGGYQPQHF.

The CDR3 sequence is CASATRDRVYGYTF. In nucleotides, the CDR3 is TGTGCCAGCGCAACCCGGGACAGGGTTTATGGCTACACCTTC. The V and J genes are TRBV19 and TRBJ1-2; 9 bases match TRBD1. CDR1 LNHDA and CDR2 SQIVND come from the germline V gene (reference sequence). The CDR3 contains 14 residues. V lost 9 bases, J lost 5 bases, and 10 bases stayed unmatched. The full variable domain, its missing parts supplied by reference TRBV19 and TRBJ1-2, is DGGITQSPKYLFRKEGQNVTLSCEQNLNHDAMYWYRQDPGQGLRLIYYSQIVNDFQKGDIAEGYSVSREKKESFPLTVTSAQKNPTAFYLCASATRDRVYGYTFGSGTRLTVV.

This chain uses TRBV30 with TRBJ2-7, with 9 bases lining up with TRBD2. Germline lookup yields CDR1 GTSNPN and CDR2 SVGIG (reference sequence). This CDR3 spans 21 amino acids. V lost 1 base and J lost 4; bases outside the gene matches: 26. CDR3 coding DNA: TGTGCCTGGAGTGCCCCGTCTAGGACCCATCCGAAAAGCGGGGGGAAATACGAGCAGTACTTC. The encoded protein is CAWSAPSRTHPKSGGKYEQYF.

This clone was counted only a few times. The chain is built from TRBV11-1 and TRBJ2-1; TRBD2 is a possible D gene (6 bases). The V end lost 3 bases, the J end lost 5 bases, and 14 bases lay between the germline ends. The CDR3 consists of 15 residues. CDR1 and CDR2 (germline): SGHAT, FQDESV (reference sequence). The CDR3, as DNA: TGTGCCAGCAGCTTGGAGGGTAGAGGACACAATGAGCAGTTCTTC. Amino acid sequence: CASSLEGRGHNEQFF.

Written as DNA, the CDR3 is TGTGCCAGCAGTTACCGCTTGGGAGGGGCCGGGGAGCTGTTTTTT. It codes for CASSYRLGGAGELFF. The chain employs TRBV6-5 and TRBJ2-2; TRBD2 matches at 7 bases. The CDR3 is made up of 15 amino acids. Germline values: CDR1 MNHEY, CDR2 SVGAGI. Trimming took 2 bases from V and 6 from J; bases not matched to a gene: 6.

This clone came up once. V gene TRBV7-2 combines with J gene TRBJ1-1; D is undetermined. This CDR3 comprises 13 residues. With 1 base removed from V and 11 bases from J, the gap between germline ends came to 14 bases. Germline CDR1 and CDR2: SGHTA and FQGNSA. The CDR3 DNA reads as TGTGCCAGCAGCTTAGTGTACGGGAGTGTGGCTTTCTTT. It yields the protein CASSLVYGSVAFF. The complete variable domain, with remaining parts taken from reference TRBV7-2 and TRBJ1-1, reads GAGVSQSPSNKVTEKGKDVELRCDPISGHTALYWYRQSLGQGLEFLIYFQGNSAPDKSGLPSDRFSAERTGGSVSTLTIQRTQQEDSAVYLCASSLVYGSVAFFGQGTRLTVV.

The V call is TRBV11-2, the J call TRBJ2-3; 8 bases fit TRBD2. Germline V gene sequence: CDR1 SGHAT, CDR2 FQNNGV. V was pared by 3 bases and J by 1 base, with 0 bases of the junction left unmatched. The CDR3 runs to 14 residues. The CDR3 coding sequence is TGTGCCAGCAGCTTTAGCGGGGGCACAGATACGCAGTATTTT. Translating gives CASSFSGGTDTQYF.

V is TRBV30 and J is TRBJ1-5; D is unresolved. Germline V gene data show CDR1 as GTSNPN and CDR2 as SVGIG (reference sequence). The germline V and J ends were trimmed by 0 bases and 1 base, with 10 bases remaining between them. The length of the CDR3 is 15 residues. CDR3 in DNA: TGTGCCTGGAGTGTAGAGACGGGGAGCAATCAGCCCCAGCATTTT. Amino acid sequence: CAWSVETGSNQPQHF.

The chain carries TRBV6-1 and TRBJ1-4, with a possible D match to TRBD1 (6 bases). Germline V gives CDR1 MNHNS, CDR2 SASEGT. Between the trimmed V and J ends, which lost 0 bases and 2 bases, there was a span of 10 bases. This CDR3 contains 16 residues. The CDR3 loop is CASSEASTGTNEKLFF. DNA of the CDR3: TGTGCCAGCAGTGAAGCGTCGACAGGCACTAATGAAAAACTGTTTTTT.

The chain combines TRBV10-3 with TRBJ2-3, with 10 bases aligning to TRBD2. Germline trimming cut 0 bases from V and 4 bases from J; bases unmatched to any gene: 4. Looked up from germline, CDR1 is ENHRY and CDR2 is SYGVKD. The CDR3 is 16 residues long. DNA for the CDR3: TGTGCCATCAGTGAGTCGACAGCGGGGGGGCCAGATACGCAGTATTTT. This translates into CAISESTAGGPDTQYF.

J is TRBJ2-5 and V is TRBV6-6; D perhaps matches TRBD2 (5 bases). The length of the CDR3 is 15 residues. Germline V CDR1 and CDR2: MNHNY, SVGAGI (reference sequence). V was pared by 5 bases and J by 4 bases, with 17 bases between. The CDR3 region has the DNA TGTGCCAGCAGTCGAATTGTCGGGGTAGCAGAGACCCAGTACTTC. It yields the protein CASSRIVGVAETQYF.

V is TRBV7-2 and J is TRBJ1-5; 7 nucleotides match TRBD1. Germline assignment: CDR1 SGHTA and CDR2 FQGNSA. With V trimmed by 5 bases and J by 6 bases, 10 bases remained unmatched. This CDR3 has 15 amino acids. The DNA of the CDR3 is TGTGCCAGCAGCGCCTGGACAGGTCATGGTCAGCCCCAGCATTTT. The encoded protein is CASSAWTGHGQPQHF.

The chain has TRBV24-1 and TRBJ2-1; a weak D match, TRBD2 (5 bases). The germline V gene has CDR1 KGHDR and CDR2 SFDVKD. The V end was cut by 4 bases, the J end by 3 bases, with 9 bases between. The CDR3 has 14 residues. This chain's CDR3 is CATSEHGNYNEQFF. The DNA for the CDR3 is TGTGCCACCAGTGAACACGGGAACTACAATGAGCAGTTCTTC.

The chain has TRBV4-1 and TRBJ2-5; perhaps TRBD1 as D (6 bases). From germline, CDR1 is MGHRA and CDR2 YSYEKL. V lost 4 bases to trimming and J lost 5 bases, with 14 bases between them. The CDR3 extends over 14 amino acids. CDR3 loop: CASSPPGAGETQYF. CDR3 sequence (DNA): TGCGCCAGCAGCCCGCCAGGGGCGGGCGAGACCCAGTACTTC.

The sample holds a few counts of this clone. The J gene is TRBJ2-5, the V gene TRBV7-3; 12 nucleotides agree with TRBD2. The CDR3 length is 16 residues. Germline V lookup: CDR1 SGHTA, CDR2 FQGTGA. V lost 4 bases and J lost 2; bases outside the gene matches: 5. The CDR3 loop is CASSSGLAGLQETQYF. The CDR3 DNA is TGTGCCAGCAGCTCCGGACTAGCGGGGTTACAAGAGACCCAGTACTTC.

This CDR3 reads CASSPNVADTQYF. The CDR3 DNA reads as TGTGCCAGCAGCCCTAATGTAGCTGATACGCAGTATTTT. The chain couples TRBV7-2 to TRBJ2-3, with D unclear. Trimming pared 5 bases from V and 6 bases from J, leaving 12 bases between. This CDR3 has 13 residues. Germline V gives CDR1 SGHTA, CDR2 FQGNSA.

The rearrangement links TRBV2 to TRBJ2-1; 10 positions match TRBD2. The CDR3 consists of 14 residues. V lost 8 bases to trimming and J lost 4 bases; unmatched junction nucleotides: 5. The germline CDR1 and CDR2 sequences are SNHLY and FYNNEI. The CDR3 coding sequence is TGTGCCAGCGGCAGCGGGGGGGATTACAATGAGCAGTTCTTC. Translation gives CASGSGGDYNEQFF.

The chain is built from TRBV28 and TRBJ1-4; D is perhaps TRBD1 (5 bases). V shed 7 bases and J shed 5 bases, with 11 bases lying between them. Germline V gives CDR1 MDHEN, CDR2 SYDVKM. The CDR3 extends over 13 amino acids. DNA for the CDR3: TGTGCCAGCACCGCGACAGTGAATGAAAAACTGTTTTTT. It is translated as CASTATVNEKLFF.

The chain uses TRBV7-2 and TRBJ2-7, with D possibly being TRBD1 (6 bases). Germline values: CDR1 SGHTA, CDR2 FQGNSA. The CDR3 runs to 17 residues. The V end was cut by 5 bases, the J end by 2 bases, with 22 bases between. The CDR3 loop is CASSPAPYRVRTYEQYF. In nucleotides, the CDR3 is TGTGCCAGCAGCCCGGCACCCTACAGGGTTAGGACCTACGAGCAGTACTTC.

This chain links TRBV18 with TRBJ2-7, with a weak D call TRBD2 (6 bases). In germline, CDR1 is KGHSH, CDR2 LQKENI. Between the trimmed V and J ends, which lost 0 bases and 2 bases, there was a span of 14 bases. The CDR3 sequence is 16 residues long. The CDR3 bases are TGTGCCAGCTCACCACCGGGCGGGACCGAAGCCTACGAGCAGTACTTC. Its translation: CASSPPGGTEAYEQYF.

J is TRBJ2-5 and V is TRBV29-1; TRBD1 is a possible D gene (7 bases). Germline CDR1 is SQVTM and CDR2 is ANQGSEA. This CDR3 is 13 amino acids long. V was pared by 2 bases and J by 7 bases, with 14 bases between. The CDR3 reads CSVERQGGATQYF. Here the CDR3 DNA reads TGCAGCGTTGAACGACAGGGAGGCGCGACCCAGTACTTC.

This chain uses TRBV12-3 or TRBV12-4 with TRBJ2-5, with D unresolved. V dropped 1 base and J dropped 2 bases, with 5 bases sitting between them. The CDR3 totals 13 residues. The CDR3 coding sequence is TGTGCCAGCAGTTTAGGCCTACAAGAGACCCAGTACTTC. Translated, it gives CASSLGLQETQYF.

This chain's CDR3 is CASSQDGTGYGYTF. The CDR3 DNA reads as TGTGCCAGCAGCCAAGACGGCACGGGCTATGGCTACACCTTC. V usage is TRBV4-2 and J usage is TRBJ1-2, with D hard to call. Germline lookup yields CDR1 LGHNA and CDR2 YNFKEQ. V gave up 0 bases and J gave up 4 bases, with 9 bases separating them. The CDR3 is 14 amino acids.

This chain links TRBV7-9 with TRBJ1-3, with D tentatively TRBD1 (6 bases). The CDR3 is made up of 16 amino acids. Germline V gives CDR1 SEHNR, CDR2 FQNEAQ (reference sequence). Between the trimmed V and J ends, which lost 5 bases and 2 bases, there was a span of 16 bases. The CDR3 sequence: CASSQVSGTTGNTIYF. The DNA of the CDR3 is TGTGCCAGCAGCCAGGTTTCGGGGACAACTGGAAACACCATATATTTT.

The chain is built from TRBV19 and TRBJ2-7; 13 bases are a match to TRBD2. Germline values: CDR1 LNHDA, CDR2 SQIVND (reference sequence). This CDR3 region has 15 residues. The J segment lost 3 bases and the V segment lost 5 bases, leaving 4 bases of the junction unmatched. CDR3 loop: CASSGWTSGGYEQYF. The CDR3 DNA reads TGTGCCAGTAGTGGGTGGACTAGCGGGGGCTACGAGCAGTACTTC.